This TCR beta chain was captured in a study of beta chain features in type 1 diabetes. Study-wide points: Within patients, naive, central memory and Treg TCRB repertoires seemed more similar than within healthy donors. Equally in patients and controls, shorter templates might have been favored by PCR. Among patients with Type 1 diabetes, TCRB CDR3s were moderately but significantly shorter in every one of the four CD4+ subsets. For TCRB rearrangement, an influence of HLA type remained unresolved here.

V lost 2 bases and J lost 1; bases outside the gene matches: 0. Looked up from germline, CDR1 is MNHEY and CDR2 is SMNVEV (reference sequence). The CDR3 has 14 amino acids. CD45RO/CCR7/CD25/CD127/CD95/CD27 staining was used to isolate CD4+ naive, central memory, regulatory and stem cell-like memory cells by sorting. TCRB transcripts that were expressed got sequenced, as all of the isolated RNA had been reverse transcribed. Assay used: immunoSEQ multiplex PCR; TCRdb lists only in-frame clones, some missing. The sample has more than 250,000 clones; around 16% are singletons. On this clone itself: Its antigen remains unknown. This specimen includes other DNA sequences encoding the same CDR3.

The receptor was isolated from a man younger than 35 with type 1 diabetes. Sample: naive CD4+ T cells from blood. This chain connects TRBV27 to TRBJ2-5; 8 positions match TRBD2. The chain's CDR3 is CASSLAGGQETQYF. In nucleotides, the CDR3 is TGTGCCAGCAGTTTAGCGGGGGGCCAAGAGACCCAGTACTTC.